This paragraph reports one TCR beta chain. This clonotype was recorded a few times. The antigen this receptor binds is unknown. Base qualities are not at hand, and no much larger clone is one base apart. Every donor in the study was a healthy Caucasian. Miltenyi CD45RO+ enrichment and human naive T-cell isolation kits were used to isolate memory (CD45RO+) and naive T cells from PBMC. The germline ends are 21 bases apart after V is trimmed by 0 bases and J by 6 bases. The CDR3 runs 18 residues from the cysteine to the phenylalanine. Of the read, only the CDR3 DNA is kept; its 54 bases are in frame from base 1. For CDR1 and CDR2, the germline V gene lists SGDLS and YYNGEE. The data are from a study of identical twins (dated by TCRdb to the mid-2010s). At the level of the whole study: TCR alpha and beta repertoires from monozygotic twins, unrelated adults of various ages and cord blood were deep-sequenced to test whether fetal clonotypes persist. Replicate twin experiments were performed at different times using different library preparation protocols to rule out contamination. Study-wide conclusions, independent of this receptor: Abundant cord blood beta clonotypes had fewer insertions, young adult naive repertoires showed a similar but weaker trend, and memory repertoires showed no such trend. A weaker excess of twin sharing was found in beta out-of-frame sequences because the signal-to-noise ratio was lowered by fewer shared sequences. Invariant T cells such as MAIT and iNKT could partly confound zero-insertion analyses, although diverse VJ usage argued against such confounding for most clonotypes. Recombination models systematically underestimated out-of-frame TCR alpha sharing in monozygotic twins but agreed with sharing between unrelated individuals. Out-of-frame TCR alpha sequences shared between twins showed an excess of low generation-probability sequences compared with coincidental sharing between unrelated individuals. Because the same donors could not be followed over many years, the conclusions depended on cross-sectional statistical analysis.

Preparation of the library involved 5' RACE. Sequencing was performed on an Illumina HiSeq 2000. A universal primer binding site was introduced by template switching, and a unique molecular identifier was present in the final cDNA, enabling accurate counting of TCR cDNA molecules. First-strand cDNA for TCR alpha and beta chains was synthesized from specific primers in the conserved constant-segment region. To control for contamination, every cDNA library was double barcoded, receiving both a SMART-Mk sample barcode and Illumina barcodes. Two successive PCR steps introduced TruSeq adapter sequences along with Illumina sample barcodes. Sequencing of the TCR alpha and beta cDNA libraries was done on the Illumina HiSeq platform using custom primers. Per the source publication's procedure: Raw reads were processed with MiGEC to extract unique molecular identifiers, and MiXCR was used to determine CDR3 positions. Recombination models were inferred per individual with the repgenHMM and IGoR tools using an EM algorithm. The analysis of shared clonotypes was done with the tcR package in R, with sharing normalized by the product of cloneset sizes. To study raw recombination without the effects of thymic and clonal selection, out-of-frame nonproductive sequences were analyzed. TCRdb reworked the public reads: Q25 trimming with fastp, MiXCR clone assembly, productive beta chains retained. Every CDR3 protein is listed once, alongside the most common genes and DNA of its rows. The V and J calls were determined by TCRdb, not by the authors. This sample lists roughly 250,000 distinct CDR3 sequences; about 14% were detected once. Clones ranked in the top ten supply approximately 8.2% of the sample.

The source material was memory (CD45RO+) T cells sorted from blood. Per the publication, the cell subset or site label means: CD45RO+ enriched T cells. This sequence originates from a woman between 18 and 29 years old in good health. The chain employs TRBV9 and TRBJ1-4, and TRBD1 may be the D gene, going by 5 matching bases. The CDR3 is CASSVGTGPRGDYEKLFF. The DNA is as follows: TGTGCCAGCAGCGTAGGTACGGGCCCCCGAGGGGATTATGAAAAACTGTTTTTT.